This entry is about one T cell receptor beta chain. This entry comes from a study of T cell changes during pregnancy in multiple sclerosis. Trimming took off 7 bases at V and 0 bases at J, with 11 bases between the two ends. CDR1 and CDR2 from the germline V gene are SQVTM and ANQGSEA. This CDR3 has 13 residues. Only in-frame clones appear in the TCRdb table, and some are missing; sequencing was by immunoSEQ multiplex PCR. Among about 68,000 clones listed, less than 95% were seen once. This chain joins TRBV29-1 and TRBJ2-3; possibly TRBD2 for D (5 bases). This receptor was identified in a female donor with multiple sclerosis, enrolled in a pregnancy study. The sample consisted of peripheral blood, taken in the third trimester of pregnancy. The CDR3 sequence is CSGEGGSTDTQYF. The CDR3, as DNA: TGCAGCGGAGAGGGCGGGAGCACAGATACGCAGTATTTT.